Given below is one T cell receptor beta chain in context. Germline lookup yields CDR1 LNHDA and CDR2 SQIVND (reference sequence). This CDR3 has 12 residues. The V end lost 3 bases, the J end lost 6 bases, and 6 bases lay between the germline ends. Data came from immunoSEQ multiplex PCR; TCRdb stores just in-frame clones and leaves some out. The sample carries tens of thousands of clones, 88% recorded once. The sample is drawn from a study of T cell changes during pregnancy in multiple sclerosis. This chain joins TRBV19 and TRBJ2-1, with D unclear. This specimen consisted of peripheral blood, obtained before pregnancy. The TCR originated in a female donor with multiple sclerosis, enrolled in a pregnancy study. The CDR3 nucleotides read TGTGCCAGTAGTATGGCTGGCAATGAGCAGTTCTTC. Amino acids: CASSMAGNEQFF. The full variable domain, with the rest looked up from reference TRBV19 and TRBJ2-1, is DGGITQSPKYLFRKEGQNVTLSCEQNLNHDAMYWYRQDPGQGLRLIYYSQIVNDFQKGDIAEGYSVSREKKESFPLTVTSAQKNPTAFYLCASSMAGNEQFFGPGTRLTVL.